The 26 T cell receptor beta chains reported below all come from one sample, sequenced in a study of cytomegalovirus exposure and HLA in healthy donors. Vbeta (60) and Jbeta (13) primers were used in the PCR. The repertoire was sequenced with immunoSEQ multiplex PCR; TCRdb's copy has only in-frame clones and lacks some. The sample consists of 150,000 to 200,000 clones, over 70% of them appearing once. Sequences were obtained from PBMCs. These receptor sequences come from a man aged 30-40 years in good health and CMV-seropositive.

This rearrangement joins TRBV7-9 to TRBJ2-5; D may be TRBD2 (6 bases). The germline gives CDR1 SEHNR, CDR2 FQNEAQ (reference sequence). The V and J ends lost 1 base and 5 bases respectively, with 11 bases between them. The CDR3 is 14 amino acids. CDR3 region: CASSLGGVGETQYF. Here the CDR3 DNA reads TGTGCCAGCAGCTTAGGCGGGGTTGGGGAGACCCAGTACTTC.

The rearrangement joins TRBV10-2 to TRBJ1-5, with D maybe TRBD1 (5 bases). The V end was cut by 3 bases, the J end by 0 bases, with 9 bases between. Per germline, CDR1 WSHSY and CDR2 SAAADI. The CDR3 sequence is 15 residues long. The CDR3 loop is CASSDRGYSNQPQHF. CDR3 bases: TGCGCCAGCAGTGATAGGGGCTATAGCAATCAGCCCCAGCATTTT.

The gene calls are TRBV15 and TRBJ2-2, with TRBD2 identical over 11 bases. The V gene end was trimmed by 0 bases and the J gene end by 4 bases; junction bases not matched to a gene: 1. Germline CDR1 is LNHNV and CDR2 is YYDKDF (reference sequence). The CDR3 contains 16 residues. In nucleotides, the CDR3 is TGTGCCACCAGCAGAGAACTAGCGGGGGTCACCGGGGAGCTGTTTTTT. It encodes CATSRELAGVTGELFF.

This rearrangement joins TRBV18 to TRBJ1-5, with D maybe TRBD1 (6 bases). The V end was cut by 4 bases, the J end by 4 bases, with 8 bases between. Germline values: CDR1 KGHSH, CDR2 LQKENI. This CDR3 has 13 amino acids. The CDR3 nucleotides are TGTGCCAGCTCACGGGACACTAATCAGCCCCAGCATTTT. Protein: CASSRDTNQPQHF.

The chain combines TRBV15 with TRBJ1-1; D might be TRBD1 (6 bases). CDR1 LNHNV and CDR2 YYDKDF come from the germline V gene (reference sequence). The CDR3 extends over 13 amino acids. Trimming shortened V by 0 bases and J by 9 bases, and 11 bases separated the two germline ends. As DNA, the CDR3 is TGTGCCACCAGCAGAGATGGGGGGGCTAAAGCTTTCTTT. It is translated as CATSRDGGAKAFF.

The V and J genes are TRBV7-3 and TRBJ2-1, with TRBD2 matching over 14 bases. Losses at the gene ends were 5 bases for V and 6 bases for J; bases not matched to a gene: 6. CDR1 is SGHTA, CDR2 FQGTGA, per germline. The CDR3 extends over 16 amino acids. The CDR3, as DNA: TGTGCCAGCAGCAAACAAGGGACTAGCGGGAGCAATGAGCAGTTCTTC. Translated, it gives CASSKQGTSGSNEQFF.

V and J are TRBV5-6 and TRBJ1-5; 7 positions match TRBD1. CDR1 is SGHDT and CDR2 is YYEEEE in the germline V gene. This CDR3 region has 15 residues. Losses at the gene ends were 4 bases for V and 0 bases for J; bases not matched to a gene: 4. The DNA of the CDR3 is TGTGCCAGCAGCCTGACAGGGAATAGCAATCAGCCCCAGCATTTT. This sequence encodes CASSLTGNSNQPQHF.

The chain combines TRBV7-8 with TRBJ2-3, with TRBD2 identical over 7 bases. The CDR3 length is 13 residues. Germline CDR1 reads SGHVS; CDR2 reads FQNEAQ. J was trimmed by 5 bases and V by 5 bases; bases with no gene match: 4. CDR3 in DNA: TGTGCCAGCAGCCGGGGGGAAGGAGATACGCAGTATTTT. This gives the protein CASSRGEGDTQYF.

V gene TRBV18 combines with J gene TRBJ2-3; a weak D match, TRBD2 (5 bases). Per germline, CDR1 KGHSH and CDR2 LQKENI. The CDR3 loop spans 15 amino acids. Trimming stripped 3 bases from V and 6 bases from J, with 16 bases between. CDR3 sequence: CASSPRDLVMDTQYF. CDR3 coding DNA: TGTGCCAGCTCACCTCGGGATCTTGTCATGGATACGCAGTATTTT.

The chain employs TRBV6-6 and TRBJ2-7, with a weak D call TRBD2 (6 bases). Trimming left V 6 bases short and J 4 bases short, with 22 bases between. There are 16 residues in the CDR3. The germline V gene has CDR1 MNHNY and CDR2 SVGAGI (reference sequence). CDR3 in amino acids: CASRHPQTRGIYEQYF. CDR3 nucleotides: TGTGCCAGCAGACACCCCCAGACTAGGGGAATTTACGAGCAGTACTTC.

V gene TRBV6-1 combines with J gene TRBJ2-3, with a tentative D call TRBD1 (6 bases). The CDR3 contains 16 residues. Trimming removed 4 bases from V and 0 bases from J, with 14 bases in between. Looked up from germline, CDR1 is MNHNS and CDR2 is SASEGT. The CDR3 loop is CASSVPGQISTDTQYF. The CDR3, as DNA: TGTGCCAGCAGTGTCCCTGGACAGATTAGCACAGATACGCAGTATTTT.

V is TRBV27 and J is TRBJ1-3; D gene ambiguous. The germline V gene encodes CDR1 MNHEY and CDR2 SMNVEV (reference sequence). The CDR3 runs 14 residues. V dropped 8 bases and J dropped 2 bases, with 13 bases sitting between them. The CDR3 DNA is TGTGCCAGCTGCAACAGTTGGCCTGGAAACACCATATATTTT. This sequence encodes CASCNSWPGNTIYF.

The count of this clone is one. DNA for the CDR3: TGTGCCAGCAGCCGGGGGACTGACGTCTATGGCTACACCTTC. This codes for CASSRGTDVYGYTF. V and J are TRBV6-5 and TRBJ1-2; weak D call: TRBD1 (5 bases). The CDR3 has 14 residues. Germline lookup yields CDR1 MNHEY and CDR2 SVGAGI. Trimming removed 6 bases at V and 4 bases at J, with 15 bases between.

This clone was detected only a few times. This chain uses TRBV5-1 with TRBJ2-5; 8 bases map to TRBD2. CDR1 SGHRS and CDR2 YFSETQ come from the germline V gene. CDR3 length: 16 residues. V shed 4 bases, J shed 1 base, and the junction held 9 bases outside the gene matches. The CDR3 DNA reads TGCGCCAGCAGCCGATCAACTAGCGGAACCCAAGAGACCCAGTACTTC. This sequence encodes CASSRSTSGTQETQYF.

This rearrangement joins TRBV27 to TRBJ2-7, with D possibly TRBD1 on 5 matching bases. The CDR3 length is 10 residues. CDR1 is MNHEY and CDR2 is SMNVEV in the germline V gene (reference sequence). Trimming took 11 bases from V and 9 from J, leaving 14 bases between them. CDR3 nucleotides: TGTGCCCACCCTGGGGCCGGGCAGTACTTC. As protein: CAHPGAGQYF.

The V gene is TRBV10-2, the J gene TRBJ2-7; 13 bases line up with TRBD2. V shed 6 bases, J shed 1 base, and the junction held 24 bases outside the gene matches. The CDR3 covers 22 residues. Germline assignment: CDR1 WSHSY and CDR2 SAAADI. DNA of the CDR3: TGCGCCAGCAGAGGTTGGACAACTCGCCTAACTAGCGGGAGGGCCCTATCCTACGAGCAGTACTTC. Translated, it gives CASRGWTTRLTSGRALSYEQYF.

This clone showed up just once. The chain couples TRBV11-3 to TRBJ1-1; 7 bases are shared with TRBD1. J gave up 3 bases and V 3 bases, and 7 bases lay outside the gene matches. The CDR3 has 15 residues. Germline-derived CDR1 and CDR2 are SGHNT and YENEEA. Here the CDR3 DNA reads TGTGCCAGCAGCTTCGGGGCAGGGGGACACACTGAAGCTTTCTTT. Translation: CASSFGAGGHTEAFF.

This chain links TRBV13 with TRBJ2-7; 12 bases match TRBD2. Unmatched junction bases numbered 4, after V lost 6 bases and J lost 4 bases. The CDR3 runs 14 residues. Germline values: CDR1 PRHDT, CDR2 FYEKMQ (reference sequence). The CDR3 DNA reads TGTGCCAGCAGTCCTAGCGGGAGGGCTTACGAGCAGTACTTC. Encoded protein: CASSPSGRAYEQYF.

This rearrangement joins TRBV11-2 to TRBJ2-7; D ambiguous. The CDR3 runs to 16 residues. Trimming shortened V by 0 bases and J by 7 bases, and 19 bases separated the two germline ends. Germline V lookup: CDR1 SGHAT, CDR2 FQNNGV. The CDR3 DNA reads TGTGCCAGCAGCTTAGAGCCCAGGTGGATTGGATGGGAGCAGTACTTC. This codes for CASSLEPRWIGWEQYF.

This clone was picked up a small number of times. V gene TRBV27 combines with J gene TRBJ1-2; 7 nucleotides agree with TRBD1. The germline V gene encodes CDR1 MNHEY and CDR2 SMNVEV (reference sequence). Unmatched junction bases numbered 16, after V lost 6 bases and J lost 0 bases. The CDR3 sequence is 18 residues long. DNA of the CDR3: TGTGCCAGCAGCCGGAAACTCCCAGGGGGGCCGGCTAACTATGGCTACACCTTC. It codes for CASSRKLPGGPANYGYTF.

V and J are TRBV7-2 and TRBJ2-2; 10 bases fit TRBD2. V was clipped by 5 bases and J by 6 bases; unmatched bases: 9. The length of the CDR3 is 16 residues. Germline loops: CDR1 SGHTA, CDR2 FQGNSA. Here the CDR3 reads CASSPQRSGRSGELFF. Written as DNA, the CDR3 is TGTGCCAGCAGCCCCCAGCGTAGCGGGAGGTCCGGGGAGCTGTTTTTT.

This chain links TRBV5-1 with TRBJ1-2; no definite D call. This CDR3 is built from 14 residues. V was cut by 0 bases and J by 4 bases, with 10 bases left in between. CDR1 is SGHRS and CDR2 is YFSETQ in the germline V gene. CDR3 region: CASSLGLGSYGYTF. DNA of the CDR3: TGCGCCAGCAGCTTGGGCCTTGGGAGCTATGGCTACACCTTC.

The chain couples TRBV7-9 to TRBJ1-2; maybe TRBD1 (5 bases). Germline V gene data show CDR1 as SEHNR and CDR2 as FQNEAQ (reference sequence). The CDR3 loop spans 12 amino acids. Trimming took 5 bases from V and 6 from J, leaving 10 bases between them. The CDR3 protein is CASSPDSHGYTF. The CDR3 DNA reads TGTGCCAGCAGCCCAGACAGTCATGGCTACACCTTC.

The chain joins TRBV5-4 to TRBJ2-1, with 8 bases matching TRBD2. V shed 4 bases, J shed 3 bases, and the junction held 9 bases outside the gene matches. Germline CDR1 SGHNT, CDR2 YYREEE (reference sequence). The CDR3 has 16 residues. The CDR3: CASSLPGAGDYNEQFF. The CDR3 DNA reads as TGTGCCAGCAGCCTTCCGGGAGCGGGGGACTACAATGAGCAGTTCTTC.

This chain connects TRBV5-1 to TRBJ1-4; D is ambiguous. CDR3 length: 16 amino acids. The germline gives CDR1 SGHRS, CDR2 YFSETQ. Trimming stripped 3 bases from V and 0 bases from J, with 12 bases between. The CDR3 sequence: CASSWSPPATNEKLFF. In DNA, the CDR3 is TGCGCCAGCAGCTGGAGTCCACCAGCAACTAATGAAAAACTGTTTTTT. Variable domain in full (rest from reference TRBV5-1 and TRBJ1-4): KAGVTQTPRYLIKTRGQQVTLSCSPISGHRSVSWYQQTPGQGLQFLFEYFSETQRNKGNFPGRFSGRQFSNSRSEMNVSTLELGDSALYLCASSWSPPATNEKLFFGSGTQLSVL.

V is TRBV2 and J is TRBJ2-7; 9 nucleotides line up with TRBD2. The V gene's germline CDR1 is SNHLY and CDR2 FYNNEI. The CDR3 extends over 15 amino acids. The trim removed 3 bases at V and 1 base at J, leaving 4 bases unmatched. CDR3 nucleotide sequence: TGTGCCAGCAGTGAGTCGGCGGGAGGGTCCTACGAGCAGTACTTC. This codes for CASSESAGGSYEQYF.